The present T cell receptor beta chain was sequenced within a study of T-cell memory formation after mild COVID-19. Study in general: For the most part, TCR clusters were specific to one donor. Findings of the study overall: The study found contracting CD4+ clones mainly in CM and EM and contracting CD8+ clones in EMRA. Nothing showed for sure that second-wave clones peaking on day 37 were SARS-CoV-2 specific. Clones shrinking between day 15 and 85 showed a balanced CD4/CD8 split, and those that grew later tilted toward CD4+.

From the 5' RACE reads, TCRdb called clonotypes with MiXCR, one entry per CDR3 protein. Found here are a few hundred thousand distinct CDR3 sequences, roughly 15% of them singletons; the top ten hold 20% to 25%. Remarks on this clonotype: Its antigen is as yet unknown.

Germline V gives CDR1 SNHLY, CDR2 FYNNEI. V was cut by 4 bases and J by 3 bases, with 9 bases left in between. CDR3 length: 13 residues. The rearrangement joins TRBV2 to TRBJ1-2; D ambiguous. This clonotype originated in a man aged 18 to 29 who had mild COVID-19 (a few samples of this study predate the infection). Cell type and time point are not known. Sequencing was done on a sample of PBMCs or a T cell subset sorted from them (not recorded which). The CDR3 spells CASSAIWDYGYTF. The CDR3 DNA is TGTGCCAGCAGTGCAATATGGGACTATGGCTACACCTTC. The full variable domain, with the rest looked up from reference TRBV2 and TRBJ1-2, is EPEVTQTPSHQVTQMGQEVILRCVPISNHLYFYWYRQILGQKVEFLVSFYNNEISEKSEIFDDQFSVERPDGSNFTLKIRSTKLEDSAMYFCASSAIWDYGYTFGSGTRLTVV.